This entry concerns a single T cell receptor beta chain. Its antigen is still unknown. The sample comes from a study of metastatic and nonmetastatic thyroid tumors. Study summary: Repertoire comparison spanned blood and tumor or nodule tissue of malignant and benign thyroid patients. Study-wide results and limits: A significant increase in TCR beta diversity was reportedly seen in malignant thyroid tumors relative to benign nodules, in blood and tumor.

Trimming left V 3 bases short and J 4 bases short, with 9 bases between. Germline lookup yields CDR1 MRHNA and CDR2 SNTAGT. The CDR3 is 14 residues long. Per the authors' pipeline: Clinicopathological groups of papillary thyroid cancer showed CDR3 differences that were used to build a distant-metastasis classifier. TCRdb re-analyzed the PCR reads using MiXCR. The V and J calls, along with clone size, are taken from TCRdb and not from the paper's own processing. In the table there are 25,000 to 35,000 clones, 15% to 20% of which are singletons. All patients were untreated before thyroid surgery. The V gene is TRBV6-4, the J gene TRBJ2-2; a weak D match, TRBD2 (6 bases). This sequence originates from a female donor with papillary thyroid cancer or a benign thyroid nodule (not recorded which). Some clones in this sample may be carry-over from other donors' samples. Material for sequencing was blood. CDR3 sequence (DNA): TGTGCCAGCAGTGAACGCGGGACCACCGGGGAGCTGTTTTTT. This codes for CASSERGTTGELFF.